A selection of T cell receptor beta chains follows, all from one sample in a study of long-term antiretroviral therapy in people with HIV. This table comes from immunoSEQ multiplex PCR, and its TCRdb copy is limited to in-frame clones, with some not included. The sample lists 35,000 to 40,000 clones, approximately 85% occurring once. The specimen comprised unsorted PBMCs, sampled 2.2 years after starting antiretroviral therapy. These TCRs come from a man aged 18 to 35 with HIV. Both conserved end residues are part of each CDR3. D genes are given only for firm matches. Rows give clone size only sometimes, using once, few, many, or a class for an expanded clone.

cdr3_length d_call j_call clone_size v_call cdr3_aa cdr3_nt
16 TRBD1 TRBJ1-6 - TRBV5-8 CASSSFTGTGNSPLHF TGTGCCAGCAGCTCCTTTACCGGGACAGGGAATTCACCCCTCCACTTT
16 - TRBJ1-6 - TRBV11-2 CASSLFQISVVSPLHF TGTGCCAGCAGCTTATTTCAGATATCGGTTGTTTCACCCCTCCACTTT
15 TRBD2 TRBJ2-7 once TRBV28 CASSPEGLGIYEQYF TGTGCCAGCAGCCCAGAGGGACTAGGAATCTACGAGCAGTACTTC
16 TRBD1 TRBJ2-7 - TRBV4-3 CASSQGRGQGSYEQYF TGCGCCAGCAGCCAAGGTCGGGGACAGGGTTCCTACGAGCAGTACTTC
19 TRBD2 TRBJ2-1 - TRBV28 CATKALRTSGSSSYNEQFF TGTGCCACCAAGGCCCTCCGGACTAGCGGGAGTAGCTCCTACAATGAGCAGTTCTTC
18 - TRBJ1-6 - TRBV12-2 CASRLAHEAPQGNSPLHF TGTGCAAGTCGCTTAGCGCACGAGGCCCCACAGGGAAATTCACCCCTCCACTTT
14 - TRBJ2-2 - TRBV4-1 CASSSQDSVGELFF TGCGCCAGCAGCTCCCAGGACAGCGTCGGGGAGCTGTTTTTT
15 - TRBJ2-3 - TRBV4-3 CASSLRTTHTDTQYF TGCGCCAGCAGCCTCCGGACTACCCACACAGATACGCAGTATTTT
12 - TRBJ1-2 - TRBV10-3 CAITRGGGGYTF TGTGCCATCACTCGAGGGGGGGGCGGCTACACCTTC
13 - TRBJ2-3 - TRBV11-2 CASSYNPTDTQYF TGTGCCAGCAGTTATAATCCAACAGATACGCAGTATTTT
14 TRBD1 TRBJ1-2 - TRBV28 CASSYAGGLNGYTF TGTGCCAGCAGCTACGCAGGGGGGCTTAATGGCTACACCTTC
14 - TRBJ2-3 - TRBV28 CASSWGWGFNTQYF TGTGCCAGCAGTTGGGGATGGGGATTTAATACGCAGTATTTT
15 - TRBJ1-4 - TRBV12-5 CASAPPSGTNEKLFF TGTGCTAGTGCCCCGCCGAGCGGAACTAATGAAAAACTGTTTTTT
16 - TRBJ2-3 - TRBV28 CASSLLAPEGSDTQYF TGTGCCAGCAGTTTACTAGCCCCCGAGGGGTCAGATACGCAGTATTTT
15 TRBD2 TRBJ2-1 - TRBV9 CASSVGSGFYNEQFF TGTGCCAGCAGCGTAGGTAGCGGGTTTTACAATGAGCAGTTCTTC
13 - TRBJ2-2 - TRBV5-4 CASSLVNTGELFF TGTGCCAGCAGCTTGGTCAACACCGGGGAGCTGTTTTTT
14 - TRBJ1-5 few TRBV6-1 CASSAGDGNQPQHF TGTGCCAGCAGTGCGGGGGACGGCAATCAGCCCCAGCATTTT
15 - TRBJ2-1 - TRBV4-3 CASSQDAQNYNEQFF TGCGCCAGCAGCCAAGATGCCCAGAACTACAATGAGCAGTTCTTC
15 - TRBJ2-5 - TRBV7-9 CASSLVSGEWETQYF TGTGCCAGCAGCTTAGTATCAGGGGAATGGGAGACCCAGTACTTC
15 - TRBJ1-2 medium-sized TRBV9 CASSVAVSNTYGYTF TGTGCCAGCAGCGTAGCTGTCAGCAACACCTATGGCTACACCTTC
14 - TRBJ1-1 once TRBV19 CASSPAGLNTEAFF TGTGCCAGTAGCCCAGCGGGACTGAACACTGAAGCTTTCTTT
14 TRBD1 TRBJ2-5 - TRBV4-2 CASSRGQGGETQYF TGTGCCAGCAGCCGGGGACAGGGAGGCGAGACCCAGTACTTC
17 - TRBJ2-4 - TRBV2 CASSKSGTRSPQNIQYF TGTGCCAGCAGTAAATCCGGGACACGTAGCCCCCAAAACATTCAGTACTTC
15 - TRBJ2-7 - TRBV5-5 CASSLRDVDSFEQYF TGTGCCAGCAGCTTAAGAGACGTCGACTCGTTCGAGCAGTACTTC
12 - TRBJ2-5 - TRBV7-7 CASSFDSGTQYF TGTGCTAGCAGCTTTGACAGCGGCACCCAGTACTTC
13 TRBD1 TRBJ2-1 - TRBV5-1 CASSPGQNNEQFF TGCGCCAGCAGCCCGGGACAGAACAATGAGCAGTTCTTC
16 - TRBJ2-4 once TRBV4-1 CASSPGYPLAKNIQYF TGCGCCAGCAGCCCGGGCTATCCCCTAGCCAAAAACATTCAGTACTTC
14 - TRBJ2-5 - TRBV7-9 CASSSTAGKETQYF TGTGCCAGCAGCTCCACGGCGGGAAAGGAGACCCAGTACTTC
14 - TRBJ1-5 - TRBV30 CAWSREGVVQPQHF TGTGCCTGGAGTAGGGAGGGGGTTGTTCAGCCCCAGCATTTT
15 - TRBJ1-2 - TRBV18 CASSPLPQSNYGYTF TGTGCCAGCTCACCACTCCCACAGTCTAACTATGGCTACACCTTC
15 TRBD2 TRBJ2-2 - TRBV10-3 CAISRRERETGELFF TGTGCCATCAGCCGAAGGGAGCGGGAGACCGGGGAGCTGTTTTTT
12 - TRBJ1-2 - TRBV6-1 CATMASNYGYTF TGTGCCACCATGGCTTCTAACTATGGCTACACCTTC
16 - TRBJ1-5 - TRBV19 CASSILFIRGHQPQHF TGTGCCAGTAGTATTCTCTTCATTCGGGGGCATCAGCCCCAGCATTTT
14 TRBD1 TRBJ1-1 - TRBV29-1 CSGTTGQLNTEAFF TGCAGCGGGACTACGGGACAGCTGAACACTGAAGCTTTCTTT
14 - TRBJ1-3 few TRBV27 CASSWRPSGNTIYF TGTGCCAGCAGTTGGCGGCCCTCTGGAAACACCATATATTTT
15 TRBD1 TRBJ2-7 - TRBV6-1 CASSDDRDRVHEQYF TGTGCCAGCAGTGATGACCGGGACAGGGTCCACGAGCAGTACTTC
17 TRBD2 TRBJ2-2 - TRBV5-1 CASCVLTSVLDTGELFF TGCGCCAGCTGCGTACTTACTAGCGTCCTTGACACCGGGGAGCTGTTTTTT
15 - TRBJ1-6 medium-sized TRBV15 CATSRGGSYNSPLHF TGTGCCACCAGCAGAGGTGGCTCCTATAATTCACCCCTCCACTTT
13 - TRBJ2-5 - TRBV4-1 CASSRGVKETQYF TGCGCCAGCAGCCGGGGTGTTAAAGAGACCCAGTACTTC
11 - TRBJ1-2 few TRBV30 CACGAVYGYTF TGTGCCTGTGGGGCAGTCTATGGCTACACCTTC
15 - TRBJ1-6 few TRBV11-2 CASSFTLTDNSPLHF TGTGCCAGCAGCTTCACTTTGACAGATAATTCACCCCTCCACTTT
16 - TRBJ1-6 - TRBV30 CAWDAQGLISNSPLHF TGTGCCTGGGACGCTCAAGGGCTTATTTCGAATTCACCCCTCCACTTT